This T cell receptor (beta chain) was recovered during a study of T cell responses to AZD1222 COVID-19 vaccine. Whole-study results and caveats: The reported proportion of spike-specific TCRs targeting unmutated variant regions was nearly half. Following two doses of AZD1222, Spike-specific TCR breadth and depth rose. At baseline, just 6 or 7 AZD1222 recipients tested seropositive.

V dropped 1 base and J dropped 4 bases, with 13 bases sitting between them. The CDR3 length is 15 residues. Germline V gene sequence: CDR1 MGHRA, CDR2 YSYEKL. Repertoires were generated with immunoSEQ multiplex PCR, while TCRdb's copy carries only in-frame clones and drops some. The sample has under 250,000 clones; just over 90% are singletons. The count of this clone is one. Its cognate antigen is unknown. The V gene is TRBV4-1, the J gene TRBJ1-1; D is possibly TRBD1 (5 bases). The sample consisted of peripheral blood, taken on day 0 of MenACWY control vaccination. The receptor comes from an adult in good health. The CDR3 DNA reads TGCGCCAGCAGCCAAGCCGGGGCCTGGGGCACTGAAGCTTTCTTT. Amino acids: CASSQAGAWGTEAFF.